This entry describes one T cell receptor beta chain. Its specificity is not known. The sample belongs to a study of cytomegalovirus exposure and HLA in healthy donors. Study-wide results and limits: Analyzed later, association rates of TCRs varied across HLA loci, with DRB1 most and HLA-C fewest.

V trimming: 5 bases; J trimming: 4 bases; junction bases outside the gene matches: 9. This CDR3 is 16 amino acids long. Looked up from germline, CDR1 is SGHTA and CDR2 is FQGTGA. Use of 60 Vbeta and 13 Jbeta primers characterized the PCR. Some clones are missing from TCRdb's copy, which holds only in-frame ones; the method was immunoSEQ multiplex PCR. Among roughly 190,000 clones listed, over 75% were seen once. The donors, nominally healthy at sampling, likely had unrecorded immune exposures. This sequence joins TRBV7-3 and TRBJ2-2; 8 positions match TRBD1. The sequencing input was PBMCs. The sequence came from a man in his forties or fifties in good health and CMV-seropositive. The CDR3 nucleotides are TGTGCCAGCAGCGAGGACAGGGCGGTGGTCACCGGGGAGCTGTTTTTT. This translates into CASSEDRAVVTGELFF.